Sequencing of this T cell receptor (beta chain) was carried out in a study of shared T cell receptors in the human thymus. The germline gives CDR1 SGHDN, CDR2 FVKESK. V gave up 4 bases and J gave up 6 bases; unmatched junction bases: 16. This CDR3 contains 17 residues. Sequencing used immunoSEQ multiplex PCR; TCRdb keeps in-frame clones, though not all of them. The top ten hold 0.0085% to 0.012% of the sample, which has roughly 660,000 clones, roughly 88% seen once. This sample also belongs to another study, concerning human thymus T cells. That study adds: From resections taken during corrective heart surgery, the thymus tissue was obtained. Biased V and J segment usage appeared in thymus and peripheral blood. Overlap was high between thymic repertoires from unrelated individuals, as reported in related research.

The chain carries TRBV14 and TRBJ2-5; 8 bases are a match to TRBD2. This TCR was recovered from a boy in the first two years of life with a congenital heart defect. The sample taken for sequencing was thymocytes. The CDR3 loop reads CASSPSRGGSALKTQYF. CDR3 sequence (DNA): TGTGCCAGCAGCCCTAGCCGGGGGGGAAGTGCCCTGAAGACCCAGTACTTC.